What follows describes a single TCR beta chain. The antigen is undetermined. This entry comes from a study of identical twins. Study-wide points: Within cord blood, abundant beta clonotypes carried fewer insertions, but memory repertoires showed no such trend.

Unique molecular identifiers were present on the cDNA, and a universal primer site came from template switching. MiXCR, applied by TCRdb to the 5' RACE reads, yields one record per CDR3 protein. The data hold some 440,000 distinct CDR3 sequences, with roughly 26% observed a single time. V lost 6 bases and J 6 bases, leaving 15 bases between the germline ends. Germline values: CDR1 MNHNS, CDR2 SASEGT. CDR3 length equals 13 residues. These data are also associated with another study on T cells expressing NK-cell markers. That investigation notes: Several experiments confined sorting to alpha-beta TCR T cells with an anti-gamma-delta TCR antibody.

This sequence joins TRBV6-1 and TRBJ2-7; maybe TRBD1 (6 bases). The TCR comes from a woman aged 18-29 years in good health. The sample taken for sequencing was CD4+ T cells sorted from blood. The CDR3 protein is CASRETGFGEQYF. DNA for the CDR3: TGTGCCAGCAGGGAAACAGGGTTCGGCGAGCAGTACTTC.